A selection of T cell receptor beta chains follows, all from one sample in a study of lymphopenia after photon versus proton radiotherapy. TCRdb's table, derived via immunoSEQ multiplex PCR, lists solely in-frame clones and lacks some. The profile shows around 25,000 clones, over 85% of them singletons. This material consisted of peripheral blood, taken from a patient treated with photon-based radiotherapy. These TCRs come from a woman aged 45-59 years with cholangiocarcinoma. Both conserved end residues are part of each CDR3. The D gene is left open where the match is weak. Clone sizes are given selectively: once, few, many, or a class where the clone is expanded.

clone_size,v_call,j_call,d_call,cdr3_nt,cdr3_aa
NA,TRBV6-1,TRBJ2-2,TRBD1,TGTGCCAGCAGTGGACAGGGTATTAGGGCCGGGGAGCTGTTTTTT,CASSGQGIRAGELFF
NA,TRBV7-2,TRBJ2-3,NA,TGTGCCAGCAGCCCATACGGCTCCACAGATACGCAGTATTTT,CASSPYGSTDTQYF
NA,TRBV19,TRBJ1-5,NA,TGTGCCAGTAGTATAACCGGGAGCGCGGTCAATCAGCCCCAGCATTTT,CASSITGSAVNQPQHF
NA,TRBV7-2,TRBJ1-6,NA,TGTGCCAGCAGCTTCAATGGTCCGTATTCACCCCTCCACTTT,CASSFNGPYSPLHF
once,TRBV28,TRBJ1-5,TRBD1,TGTGCCAGCAGTTCGCGGACAGGGGTAGGCAATCAGCCCCAGCATTTT,CASSSRTGVGNQPQHF
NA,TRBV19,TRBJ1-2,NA,TGTGCCAGTAGTATGGGCAGGGACTATGGCTACACCTTC,CASSMGRDYGYTF
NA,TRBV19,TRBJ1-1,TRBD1,TGTGCCAGTAAACTATATACGGACAGGGGGGTAAGAGCTTTCTTT,CASKLYTDRGVRAFF
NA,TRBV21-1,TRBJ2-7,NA,TGTGCCAGCAGCATGACAGGGAATTCCTACGAGCAGTACTTC,CASSMTGNSYEQYF
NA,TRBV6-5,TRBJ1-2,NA,TGTGCCAGCAGTTATTCCACGGGGGGGTCCTATGGCTACACCTTC,CASSYSTGGSYGYTF
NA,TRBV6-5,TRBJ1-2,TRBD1,TGTGCCAGCCGAACCAGGGGGCTGGTCTATGGCTACACCTTC,CASRTRGLVYGYTF
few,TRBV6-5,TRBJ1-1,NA,TGTGCCAGCAGTTACTCGTTCGGGAACACTGAAGCTTTCTTT,CASSYSFGNTEAFF
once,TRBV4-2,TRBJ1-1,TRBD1,TGTGCCAGCAGCCAAGATGACAGGGGGTATAAGGAAGCTTTCTTT,CASSQDDRGYKEAFF
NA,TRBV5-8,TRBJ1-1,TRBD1,TGTGCCAGCAGCCACCGGGACAGGGGGCCCACTGAAGCTTTCTTT,CASSHRDRGPTEAFF
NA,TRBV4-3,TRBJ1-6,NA,TGCGCCAGCAGCCAAGAGCGCCGGGACCGGACACCCCTCCACTTT,CASSQERRDRTPLHF
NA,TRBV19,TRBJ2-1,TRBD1,TGTGCCAGTAGTATTTGGGACAGTCCAGAGCAGTTCTTC,CASSIWDSPEQFF
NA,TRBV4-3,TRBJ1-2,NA,TGCGCCAGCAAAAGTGATCGGGGTTTCAACTATGGCTACACCTTC,CASKSDRGFNYGYTF
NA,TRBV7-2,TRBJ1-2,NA,TGTGCCAGCATCACCTATGGGGGATTTGCCTCCTATGGCTACACCTTC,CASITYGGFASYGYTF
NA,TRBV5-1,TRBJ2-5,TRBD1,TGCGCCAGCAGCTTACAGGGGGAGACCCAGTACTTC,CASSLQGETQYF
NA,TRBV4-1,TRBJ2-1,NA,TGCGCCAGCAGCCAAGAAAGCTACTCCTACAATGAGCAGTTCTTC,CASSQESYSYNEQFF
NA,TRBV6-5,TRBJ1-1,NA,TGTGCCAGCAGACCCGACAACATGAACACTGAAGCTTTCTTT,CASRPDNMNTEAFF
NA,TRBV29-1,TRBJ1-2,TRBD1,TGCAGCGTGGGGACAGGGGGTTGGGGCTACACCTTC,CSVGTGGWGYTF
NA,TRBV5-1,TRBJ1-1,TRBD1,TGCGCCAGCAGCTTCCATTCCGGGACAGGGGGCACTGAAGCTTTCTTT,CASSFHSGTGGTEAFF